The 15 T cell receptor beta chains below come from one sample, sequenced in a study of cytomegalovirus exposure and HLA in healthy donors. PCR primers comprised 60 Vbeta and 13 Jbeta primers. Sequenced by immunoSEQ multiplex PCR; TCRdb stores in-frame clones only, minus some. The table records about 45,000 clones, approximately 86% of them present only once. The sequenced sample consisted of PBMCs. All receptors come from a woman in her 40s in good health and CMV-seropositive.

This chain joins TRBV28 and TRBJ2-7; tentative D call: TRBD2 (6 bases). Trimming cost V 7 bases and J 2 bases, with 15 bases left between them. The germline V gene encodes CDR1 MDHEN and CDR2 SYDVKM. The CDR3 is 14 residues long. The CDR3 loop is CASIGTSSTYEQYF. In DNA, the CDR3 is TGTGCCAGCATAGGAACTAGCAGCACCTACGAGCAGTACTTC.

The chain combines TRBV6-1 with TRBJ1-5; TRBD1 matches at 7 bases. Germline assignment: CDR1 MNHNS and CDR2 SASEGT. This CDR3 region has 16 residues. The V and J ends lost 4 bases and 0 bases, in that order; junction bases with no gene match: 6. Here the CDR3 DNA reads TGTGCCAGCAGTGGGGACAGCCCCTATAGCAATCAGCCCCAGCATTTT. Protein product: CASSGDSPYSNQPQHF.

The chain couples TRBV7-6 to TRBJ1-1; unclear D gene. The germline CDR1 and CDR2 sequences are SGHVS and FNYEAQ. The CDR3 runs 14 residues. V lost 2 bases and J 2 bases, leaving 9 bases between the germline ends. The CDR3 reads CASSLRLGNTEAFF. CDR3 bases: TGTGCCAGCAGCTTAAGGCTGGGCAACACTGAAGCTTTCTTT.

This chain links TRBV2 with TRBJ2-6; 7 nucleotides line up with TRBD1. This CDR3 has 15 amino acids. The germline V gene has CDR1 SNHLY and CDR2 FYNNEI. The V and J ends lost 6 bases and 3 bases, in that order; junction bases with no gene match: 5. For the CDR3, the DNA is TGTGCCAGCAGAGAACAGGGGAGTGGGGCCAACGTCCTGACTTTC. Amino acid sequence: CASREQGSGANVLTF.

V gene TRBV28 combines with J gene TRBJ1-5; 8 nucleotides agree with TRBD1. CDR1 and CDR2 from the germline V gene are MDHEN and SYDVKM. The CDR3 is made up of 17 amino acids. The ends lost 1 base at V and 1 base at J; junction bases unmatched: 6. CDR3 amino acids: CASSLSNRGLSNQPQHF. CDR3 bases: TGTGCCAGCAGTTTATCTAACAGGGGGTTAAGCAATCAGCCCCAGCATTTT.

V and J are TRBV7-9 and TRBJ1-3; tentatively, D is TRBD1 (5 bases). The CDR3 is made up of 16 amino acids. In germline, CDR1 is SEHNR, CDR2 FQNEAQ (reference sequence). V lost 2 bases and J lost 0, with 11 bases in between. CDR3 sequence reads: CASSLLGQSSGNTIYF. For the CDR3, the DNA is TGTGCCAGCAGCTTATTGGGGCAGAGCTCTGGAAACACCATATATTTT.

The CDR3 loop reads CASSQSHVEQYF. As DNA, the CDR3 is TGTGCCAGCAGCCAATCCCATGTGGAGCAGTACTTC. V usage is TRBV14 and J usage is TRBJ2-7; the D is unclear. The germline CDR1 and CDR2 sequences are SGHDN and FVKESK. V lost 2 bases, J lost 7 bases, and 9 bases lay in between. This CDR3 is 12 amino acids long.

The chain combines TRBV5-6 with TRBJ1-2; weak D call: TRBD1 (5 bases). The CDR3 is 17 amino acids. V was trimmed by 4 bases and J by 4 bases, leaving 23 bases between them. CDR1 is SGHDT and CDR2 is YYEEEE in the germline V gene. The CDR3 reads CASSLSVGGTIFYGYTF. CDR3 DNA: TGTGCCAGCAGCCTTTCCGTGGGGGGGACCATTTTCTATGGCTACACCTTC.

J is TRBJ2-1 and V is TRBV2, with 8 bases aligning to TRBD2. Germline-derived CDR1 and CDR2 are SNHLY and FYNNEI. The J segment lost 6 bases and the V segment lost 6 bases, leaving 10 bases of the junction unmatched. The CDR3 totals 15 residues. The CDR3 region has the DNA TGTGCCAGCAGACCGCTAGCGGGTAGTTCCAATGAGCAGTTCTTC. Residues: CASRPLAGSSNEQFF.

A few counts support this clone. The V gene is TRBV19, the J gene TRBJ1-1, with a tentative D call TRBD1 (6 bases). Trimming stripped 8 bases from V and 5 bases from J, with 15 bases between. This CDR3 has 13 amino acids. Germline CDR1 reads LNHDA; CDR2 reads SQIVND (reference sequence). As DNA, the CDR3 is TGTGCCAGTTATGGGGGCGAACAGACTGAAGCTTTCTTT. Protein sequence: CASYGGEQTEAFF.

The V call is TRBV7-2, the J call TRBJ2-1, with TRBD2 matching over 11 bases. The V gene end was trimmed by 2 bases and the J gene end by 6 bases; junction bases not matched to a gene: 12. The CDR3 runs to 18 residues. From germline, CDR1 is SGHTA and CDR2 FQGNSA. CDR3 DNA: TGTGCCAGCAGCTTAAAGTTGAGGGTAGCGGGGGGGCCCAATGAGCAGTTCTTC. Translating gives CASSLKLRVAGGPNEQFF.

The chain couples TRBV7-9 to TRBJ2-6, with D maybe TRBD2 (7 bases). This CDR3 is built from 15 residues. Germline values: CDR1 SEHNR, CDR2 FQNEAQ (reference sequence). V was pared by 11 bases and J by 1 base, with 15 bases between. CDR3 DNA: TGTGCCTGCGGGGGCGGGAGTTCTGGGGCCAACGTCCTGACTTTC. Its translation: CACGGGSSGANVLTF.

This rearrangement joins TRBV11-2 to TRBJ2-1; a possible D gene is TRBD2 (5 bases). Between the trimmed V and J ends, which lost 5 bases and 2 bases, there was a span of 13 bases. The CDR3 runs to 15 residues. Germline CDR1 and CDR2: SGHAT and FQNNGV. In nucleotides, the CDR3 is TGTGCCAGCAGCAGAGCGGAAGGAACCTACAATGAGCAGTTCTTC. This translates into CASSRAEGTYNEQFF.

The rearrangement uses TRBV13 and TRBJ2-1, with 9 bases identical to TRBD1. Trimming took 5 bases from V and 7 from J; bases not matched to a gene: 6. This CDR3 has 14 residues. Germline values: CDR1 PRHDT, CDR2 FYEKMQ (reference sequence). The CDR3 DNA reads TGTGCCAGCAGCCTCGGGACAGGGAAAAATGAGCAGTTCTTC. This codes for CASSLGTGKNEQFF. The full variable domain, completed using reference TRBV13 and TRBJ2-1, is AAGVIQSPRHLIKEKRETATLKCYPIPRHDTVYWYQQGPGQDPQFLISFYEKMQSDKGSIPDRFSAQQFSDYHSELNMSSLELGDSALYFCASSLGTGKNEQFFGPGTRLTVL.

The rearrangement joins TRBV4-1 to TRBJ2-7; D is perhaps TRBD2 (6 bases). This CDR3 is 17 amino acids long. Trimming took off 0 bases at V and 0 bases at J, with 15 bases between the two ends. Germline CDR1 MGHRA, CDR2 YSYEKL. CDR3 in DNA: TGCGCCAGCAGCCAAGATCCCACGGGGGAGATCTCCTACGAGCAGTACTTC. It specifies CASSQDPTGEISYEQYF.